Following are 17 T cell receptor beta chains from one sample sequenced in a study of blood T cell repertoires in COVID-19. Repertoires were generated with immunoSEQ multiplex PCR, while TCRdb's copy carries only in-frame clones and drops some. Of approximately 48,000 clones in the sample, 75% to 90% are singletons; the top ten hold approximately 6.9%. The sequenced sample consisted of peripheral blood. The receptors were gathered from a man aged 60 to 69 with acute or convalescent COVID-19.

This chain joins TRBV7-2 and TRBJ1-5; tentatively, D is TRBD1 (6 bases). Germline CDR1 is SGHTA and CDR2 is FQGNSA. V was clipped by 1 base and J by 5 bases, with 15 bases between them. The CDR3 is 16 residues long. The CDR3: CASSLGLGGIDQPQHF. CDR3 DNA: TGTGCCAGCAGCTTAGGATTAGGGGGTATTGATCAGCCCCAGCATTTT.

As for this clone: One end of the junction fails to match germline, which may point to a read error. Different DNA sequences within this sample yield the same CDR3. J is TRBJ1-2 and V is TRBV3-1 (or the pseudogene TRBV3-2), with D possibly TRBD1 on 5 matching bases. Germline CDR1 and CDR2: LGHDT and YNNKEL (reference sequence). The CDR3 is made up of 15 amino acids. The CDR3 sequence is CASSQDLSVSWGYTF. As DNA, the CDR3 is TGTGCCAGCAGCCAAGATCTATCCGTTTCATGGGGCTACACCTTT.

V and J are TRBV19 and TRBJ1-3, with TRBD1 as a possible D gene (6 bases). V was pared by 1 base and J by 3 bases, with 13 bases between. CDR1 and CDR2 (germline): LNHDA, SQIVND (reference sequence). The CDR3 totals 16 residues. This CDR3 reads CASSIAAGASGNTIYF. CDR3 nucleotides: TGTGCCAGTAGTATAGCAGCAGGGGCGAGTGGAAACACCATATATTTT.

The rearrangement joins TRBV5-6 to TRBJ2-7, with D unclear. Germline V gene data show CDR1 as SGHDT and CDR2 as YYEEEE. V lost 0 bases, J lost 7 bases, and 17 bases lay in between. The CDR3 is made up of 15 amino acids. The CDR3 here is CASSLGERERREQYF. The CDR3 DNA is TGTGCCAGCAGCTTGGGAGAGCGAGAAAGAAGGGAGCAGTACTTC.

The table lists this clone with a few counts. The junction differs from germline at one of its ends, possibly a read error. This chain connects TRBV9 to TRBJ1-6, with D possibly TRBD1 on 5 matching bases. There are 17 residues in the CDR3. The germline gives CDR1 SGDLS, CDR2 YYNGEE. DNA of the CDR3: TGTGCCAGCAGCACAGGAGAAGGTCCGGGCTATGATTCACCCCTCCACTTT. It specifies CASSTGEGPGYDSPLHF.

V is TRBV4-1 and J is TRBJ2-3; the D gene is possibly TRBD2 (5 bases). The CDR3 loop spans 17 amino acids. The V and J ends lost 1 base and 0 bases respectively, with 14 bases between them. The germline gives CDR1 MGHRA, CDR2 YSYEKL. CDR3 loop: CASSQVVASKSTDTQYF. CDR3 bases: TGCGCCAGCAGCCAAGTGGTGGCTAGCAAGAGCACAGATACGCAGTATTTT.

The rearrangement joins TRBV7-6 to TRBJ2-3, with 7 bases lining up with TRBD2. Germline V gene sequence: CDR1 SGHVS, CDR2 FNYEAQ. This CDR3 is 16 amino acids long. After removal of 4 bases from V and 4 bases from J, the junction contained 11 bases not matched to a gene. This chain's CDR3 is CASSSEGLGPADTQYF. For the CDR3, the DNA is TGTGCCAGCAGCTCAGAAGGACTAGGGCCGGCAGATACGCAGTATTTT.

This chain uses TRBV2 with TRBJ1-5; D unclear. The CDR3 extends over 13 amino acids. CDR1 and CDR2 from the germline V gene are SNHLY and FYNNEI. The ends were cut back, 3 bases at V and 4 bases at J, with 7 bases in the middle. The CDR3 coding sequence is TGTGCCAGCAGTGACGAGGCAAATCAGCCCCAGCATTTT. Its protein product is CASSDEANQPQHF.

This clone was seen only a few times. This chain uses TRBV28 with TRBJ1-5; TRBD1 matches at 10 bases. Germline CDR1 and CDR2: MDHEN and SYDVKM. V shed 6 bases and J 7 bases; nucleotides not matched to a gene: 6. The CDR3 is made up of 14 amino acids. The CDR3 region is CASSLDRGLQPQHF. CDR3 nucleotide sequence: TGTGCCAGCAGCCTGGACAGGGGGTTACAGCCCCAGCATTTT.

The genes are TRBV13 and TRBJ2-1, with TRBD2 matching over 11 bases. J lost 7 bases, V lost 5 bases, and 19 bases had no gene match. The CDR3 spans 19 residues. The germline V gene has CDR1 PRHDT and CDR2 FYEKMQ (reference sequence). CDR3 residues: CASSRKGLAGGHGVNEQFF. Written as DNA, the CDR3 is TGTGCCAGCAGCCGAAAGGGGCTAGCGGGAGGCCACGGTGTTAATGAGCAGTTCTTC.

This rearrangement joins TRBV18 to TRBJ1-4, with D perhaps matching TRBD1 (6 bases). Looked up from germline, CDR1 is KGHSH and CDR2 is LQKENI. Trimming took off 2 bases at V and 7 bases at J, with 11 bases between the two ends. This CDR3 spans 14 amino acids. CDR3 region: CASSPGGNGEKLFF. The DNA of the CDR3 is TGTGCCAGCTCACCAGGGGGCAACGGTGAAAAACTGTTTTTT.

The V call is TRBV27, the J call TRBJ1-6; 7 bases match TRBD1. V shed 5 bases and J 4 bases; nucleotides not matched to a gene: 11. Germline lookup yields CDR1 MNHEY and CDR2 SMNVEV (reference sequence). This CDR3 contains 17 residues. The CDR3 protein is CASSPLLGQYYNSPLHF. The CDR3 nucleotides read TGTGCCAGCAGTCCCCTCCTGGGACAGTATTATAATTCACCCCTCCACTTT.

The chain is built from TRBV2 and TRBJ2-1, with a weak D call TRBD2 (5 bases). With 6 bases removed from V and 2 bases from J, the gap between germline ends came to 11 bases. This CDR3 contains 14 residues. The germline V gene encodes CDR1 SNHLY and CDR2 FYNNEI. CDR3 protein: CASRRSGTYNEQFF. DNA for the CDR3: TGTGCCAGCAGGAGGAGCGGCACCTACAATGAGCAGTTCTTC.

V and J are TRBV28 and TRBJ1-5, with D hard to call. Trimming took off 10 bases at V and 6 bases at J, with 16 bases between the two ends. Germline CDR1 is MDHEN and CDR2 is SYDVKM. The CDR3 sequence is 13 residues long. The CDR3 DNA reads TGTGCCACCTCGTGGGGTGGAGGTCAGCCCCAGCATTTT. This gives the protein CATSWGGGQPQHF.

This chain connects TRBV5-1 to TRBJ1-1; unclear D gene. Between the trimmed V and J ends, which lost 4 bases and 0 bases, there was a span of 16 bases. Germline CDR1 reads SGHRS; CDR2 reads YFSETQ. CDR3 size: 16 residues. CDR3 DNA: TGCGCCAGCAGCCCGCTGGCAGGTTTCATGAACACTGAAGCTTTCTTT. As protein: CASSPLAGFMNTEAFF.

J is TRBJ2-1 and V is TRBV7-8, with 10 bases fitting TRBD2. Germline lookup yields CDR1 SGHVS and CDR2 FQNEAQ. The CDR3 has 15 amino acids. Trimming removed 5 bases from V and 5 bases from J; junction bases left unmatched: 6. The CDR3 protein is CASSVSGRADNEQFF. The DNA for the CDR3 is TGTGCCAGCAGCGTAAGCGGGAGGGCCGACAATGAGCAGTTCTTC. Full variable domain (outside the CDR3, taken from reference TRBV7-8 and TRBJ2-1): GAGVSQSPRYKVAKRGQDVALRCDPISGHVSLFWYQQALGQGPEFLTYFQNEAQLDKSGLPSDRFFAERPEGSVSTLKIQRTQQEDSAVYLCASSVSGRADNEQFFGPGTRLTVL.

This chain links TRBV20-1 with TRBJ2-7; TRBD1 might be the D (6 bases). This CDR3 is built from 14 residues. Trimming left V 3 bases short and J 2 bases short, with 14 bases between. The germline CDR1 and CDR2 sequences are DFQATT and SNEGSKA (reference sequence). CDR3 nucleotide sequence: TGCAGTGCTAGTTTCGGGACACCTCCCTACGAGCAGTACTTC. It codes for CSASFGTPPYEQYF.